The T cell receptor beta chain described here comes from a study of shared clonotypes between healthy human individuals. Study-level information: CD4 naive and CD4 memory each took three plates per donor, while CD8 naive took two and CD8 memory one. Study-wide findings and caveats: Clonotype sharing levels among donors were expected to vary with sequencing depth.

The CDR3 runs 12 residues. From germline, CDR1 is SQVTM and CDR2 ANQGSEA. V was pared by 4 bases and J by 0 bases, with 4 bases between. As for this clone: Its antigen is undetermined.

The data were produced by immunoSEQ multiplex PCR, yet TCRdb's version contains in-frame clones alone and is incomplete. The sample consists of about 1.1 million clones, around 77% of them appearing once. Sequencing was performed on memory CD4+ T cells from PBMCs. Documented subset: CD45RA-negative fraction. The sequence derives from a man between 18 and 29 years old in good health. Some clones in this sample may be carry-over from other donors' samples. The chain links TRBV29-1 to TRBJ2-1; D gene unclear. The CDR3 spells CSVGVSYNEQFF. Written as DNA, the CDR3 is TGCAGCGTTGGGGTCTCCTACAATGAGCAGTTCTTC.